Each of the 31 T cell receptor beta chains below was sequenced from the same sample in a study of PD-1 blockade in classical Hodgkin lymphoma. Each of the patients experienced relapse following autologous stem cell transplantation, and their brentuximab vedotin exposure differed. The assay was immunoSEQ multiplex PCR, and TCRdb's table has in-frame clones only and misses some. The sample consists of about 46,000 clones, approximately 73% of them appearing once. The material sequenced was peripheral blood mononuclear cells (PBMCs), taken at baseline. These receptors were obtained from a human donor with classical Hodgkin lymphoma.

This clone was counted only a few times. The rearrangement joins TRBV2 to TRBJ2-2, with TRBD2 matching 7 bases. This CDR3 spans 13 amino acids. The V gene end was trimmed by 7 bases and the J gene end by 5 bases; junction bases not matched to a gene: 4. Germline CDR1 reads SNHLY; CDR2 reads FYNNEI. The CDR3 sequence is CASMGGVTGELFF. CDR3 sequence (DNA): TGTGCCAGCATGGGAGGGGTTACCGGGGAGCTGTTTTTT.

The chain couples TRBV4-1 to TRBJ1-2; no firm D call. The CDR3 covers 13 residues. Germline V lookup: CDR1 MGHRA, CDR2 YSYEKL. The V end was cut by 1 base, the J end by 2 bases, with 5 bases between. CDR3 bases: TGCGCCAGCAGCCAAGTTGGGAACTATGGCTACACCTTC. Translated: CASSQVGNYGYTF.

For the CDR3, the DNA is TGTGCCACCAGCAGAGATCCCGGGAGAGCCCAGCATTTT. Residues: CATSRDPGRAQHF. The chain couples TRBV15 to TRBJ1-5; D remains unclear. Trimming stripped 0 bases from V and 11 bases from J, with 11 bases between. Germline CDR1 and CDR2: LNHNV and YYDKDF (reference sequence). The CDR3 is 13 amino acids.

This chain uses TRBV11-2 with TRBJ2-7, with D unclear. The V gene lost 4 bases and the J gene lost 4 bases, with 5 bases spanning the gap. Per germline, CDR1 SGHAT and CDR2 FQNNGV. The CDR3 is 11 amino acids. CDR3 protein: CASSSLYEQYF. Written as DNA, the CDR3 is TGTGCCAGCAGCTCACTTTACGAGCAGTACTTC.

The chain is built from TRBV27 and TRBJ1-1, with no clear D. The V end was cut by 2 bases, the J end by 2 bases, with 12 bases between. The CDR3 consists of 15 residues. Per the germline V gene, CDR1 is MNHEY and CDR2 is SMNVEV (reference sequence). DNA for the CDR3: TGTGCCAGCAGTTTAAGTTCACTTTTCAACACTGAAGCTTTCTTT. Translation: CASSLSSLFNTEAFF.

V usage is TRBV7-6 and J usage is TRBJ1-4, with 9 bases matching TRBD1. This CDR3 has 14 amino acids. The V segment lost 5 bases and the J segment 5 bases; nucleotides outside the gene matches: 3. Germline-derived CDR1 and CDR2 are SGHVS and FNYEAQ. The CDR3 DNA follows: TGTGCCAGCAGCCTCACAGGGGGCAATGAAAAACTGTTTTTT. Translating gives CASSLTGGNEKLFF.

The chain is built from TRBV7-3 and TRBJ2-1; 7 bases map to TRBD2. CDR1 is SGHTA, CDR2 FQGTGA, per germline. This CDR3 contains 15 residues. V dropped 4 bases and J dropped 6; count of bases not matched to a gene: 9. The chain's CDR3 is CASSSQRGGGNEQFF. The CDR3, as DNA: TGTGCCAGCAGCTCCCAGCGGGGAGGCGGCAATGAGCAGTTCTTC.

The CDR3 nucleotides read TGTGCCAGCAGCCCCCCCCTGGGACAAGAGACCCAGTACTTC. Its protein product is CASSPPLGQETQYF. The chain joins TRBV5-6 to TRBJ2-5; D remains unclear. The V and J ends lost 4 bases and 2 bases respectively, with 12 bases between them. The germline V gene has CDR1 SGHDT and CDR2 YYEEEE. This CDR3 is 14 amino acids long.

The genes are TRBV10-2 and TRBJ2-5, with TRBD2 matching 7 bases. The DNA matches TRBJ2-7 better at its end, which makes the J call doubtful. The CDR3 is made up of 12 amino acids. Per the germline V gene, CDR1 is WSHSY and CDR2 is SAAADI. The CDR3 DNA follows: TGCGCCAGCAAGGAACTAGCGTCCGAGCAGTACTTC. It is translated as CASKELASEQYF.

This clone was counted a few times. The CDR3: CASSPGPGTYEQYF. The CDR3 nucleotides read TGTGCCAGCAGCCCGGGTCCAGGGACCTACGAGCAGTACTTC. The chain has TRBV5-6 and TRBJ2-7; TRBD1 might be the D (5 bases). Germline lookup yields CDR1 SGHDT and CDR2 YYEEEE. This CDR3 comprises 14 residues. Between the trimmed V and J ends, which lost 4 bases and 2 bases, there was a span of 13 bases. The whole variable domain, remainder taken from reference TRBV5-6 and TRBJ2-7, is DAGVTQSPTHLIKTRGQQVTLRCSPKSGHDTVSWYQQALGQGPQFIFQYYEEEERQRGNFPDRFSGHQFPNYSSELNVNALLLGDSALYLCASSPGPGTYEQYFGPGTRLTVT.

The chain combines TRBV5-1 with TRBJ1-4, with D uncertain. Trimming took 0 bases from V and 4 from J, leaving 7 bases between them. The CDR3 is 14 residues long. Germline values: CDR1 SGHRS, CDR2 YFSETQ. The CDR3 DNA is TGCGCCAGCAGCTTGGCCGGCCTTAATGAAAAACTGTTTTTT. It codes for CASSLAGLNEKLFF.

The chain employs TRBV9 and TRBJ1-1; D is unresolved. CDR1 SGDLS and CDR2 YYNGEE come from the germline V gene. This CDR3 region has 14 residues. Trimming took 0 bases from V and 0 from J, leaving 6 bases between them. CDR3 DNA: TGTGCCAGCAGCGTAGCTGAGGTGAACACTGAAGCTTTCTTT. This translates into CASSVAEVNTEAFF.

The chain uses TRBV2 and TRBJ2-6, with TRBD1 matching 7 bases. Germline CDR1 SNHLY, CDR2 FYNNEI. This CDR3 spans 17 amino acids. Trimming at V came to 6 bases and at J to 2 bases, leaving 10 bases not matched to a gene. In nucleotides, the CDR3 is TGTGCCAGCAGGTCGACGACAGGGCTCGCTGGGGCCAACGTCCTGACTTTC. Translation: CASRSTTGLAGANVLTF.

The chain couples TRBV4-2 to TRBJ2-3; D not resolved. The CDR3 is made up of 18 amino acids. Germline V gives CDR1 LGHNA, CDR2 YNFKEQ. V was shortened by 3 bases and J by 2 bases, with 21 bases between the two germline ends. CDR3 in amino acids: CASSQAHISREITDTQYF. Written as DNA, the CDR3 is TGTGCCAGCAGCCAGGCCCACATCAGTAGGGAAATCACAGATACGCAGTATTTT.

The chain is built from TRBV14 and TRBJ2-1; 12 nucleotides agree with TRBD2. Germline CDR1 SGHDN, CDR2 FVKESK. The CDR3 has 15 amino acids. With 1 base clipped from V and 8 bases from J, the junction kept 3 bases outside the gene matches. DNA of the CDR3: TGTGCCAGCAGCCAAGGGACTAGCGGGATGGATGAGCAGTTCTTC. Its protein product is CASSQGTSGMDEQFF.

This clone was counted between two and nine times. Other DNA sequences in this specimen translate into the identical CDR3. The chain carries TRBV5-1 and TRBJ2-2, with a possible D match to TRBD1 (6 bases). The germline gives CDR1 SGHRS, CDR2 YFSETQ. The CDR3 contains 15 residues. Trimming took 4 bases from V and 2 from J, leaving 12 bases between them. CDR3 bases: TGCGCCAGCAGCCTCCGGACAGCAAACACCGGGGAGCTGTTTTTT. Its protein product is CASSLRTANTGELFF.

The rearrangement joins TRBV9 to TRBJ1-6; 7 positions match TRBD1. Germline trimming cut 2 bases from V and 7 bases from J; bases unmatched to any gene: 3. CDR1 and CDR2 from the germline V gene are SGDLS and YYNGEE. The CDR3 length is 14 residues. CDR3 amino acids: CASSVGTANSPLHF. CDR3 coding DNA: TGTGCCAGCAGCGTCGGGACAGCCAATTCACCCCTCCACTTT.

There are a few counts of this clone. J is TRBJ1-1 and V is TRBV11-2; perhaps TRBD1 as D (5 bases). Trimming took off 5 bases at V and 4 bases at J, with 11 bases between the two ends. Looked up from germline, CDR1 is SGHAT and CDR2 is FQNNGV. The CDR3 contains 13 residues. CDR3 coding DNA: TGTGCCAGCAGCAGGGGTTTAACCACTGAAGCTTTCTTT. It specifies CASSRGLTTEAFF. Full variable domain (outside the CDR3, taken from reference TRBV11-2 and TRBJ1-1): EAGVAQSPRYKIIEKRQSVAFWCNPISGHATLYWYQQILGQGPKLLIQFQNNGVVDDSQLPKDRFSAERLKGVDSTLKIQPAKLEDSAVYLCASSRGLTTEAFFGQGTRLTVV.

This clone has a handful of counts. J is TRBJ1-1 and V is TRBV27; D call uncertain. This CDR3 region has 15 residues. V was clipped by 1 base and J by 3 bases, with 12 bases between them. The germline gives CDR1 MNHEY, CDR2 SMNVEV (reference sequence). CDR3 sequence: CASSLWGIGDTEAFF. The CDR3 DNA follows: TGTGCCAGCAGTTTATGGGGTATAGGAGACACTGAAGCTTTCTTT.

CDR3 DNA: TGCGCCAGCAGCTTTCCGGGGGGGCAAAAAGAGACCCAGTACTTC. It is translated as CASSFPGGQKETQYF. The chain recombines TRBV5-1 with TRBJ2-5; 8 bases align to TRBD2. The CDR3 has 15 amino acids. V trimming: 2 bases; J trimming: 3 bases; junction bases outside the gene matches: 6. Germline loops: CDR1 SGHRS, CDR2 YFSETQ. Supplemented by reference TRBV5-1 and TRBJ2-5, the full variable domain reads KAGVTQTPRYLIKTRGQQVTLSCSPISGHRSVSWYQQTPGQGLQFLFEYFSETQRNKGNFPGRFSGRQFSNSRSEMNVSTLELGDSALYLCASSFPGGQKETQYFGPGTRLLVL.

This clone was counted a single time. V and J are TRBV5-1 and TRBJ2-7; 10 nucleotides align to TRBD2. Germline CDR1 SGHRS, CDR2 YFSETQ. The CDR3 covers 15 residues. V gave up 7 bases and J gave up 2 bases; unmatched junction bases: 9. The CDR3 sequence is CASSAAAGGPYEQYF. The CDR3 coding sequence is TGCGCCAGCTCAGCGGCAGCGGGAGGGCCCTACGAGCAGTACTTC.

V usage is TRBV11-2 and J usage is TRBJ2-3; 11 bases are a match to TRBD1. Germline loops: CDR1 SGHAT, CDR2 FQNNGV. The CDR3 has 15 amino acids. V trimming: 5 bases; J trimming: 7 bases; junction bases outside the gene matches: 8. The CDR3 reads CASSNRDRGMNTQYF. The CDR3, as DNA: TGTGCCAGCAGCAACCGGGACAGGGGGATGAATACGCAGTATTTT.

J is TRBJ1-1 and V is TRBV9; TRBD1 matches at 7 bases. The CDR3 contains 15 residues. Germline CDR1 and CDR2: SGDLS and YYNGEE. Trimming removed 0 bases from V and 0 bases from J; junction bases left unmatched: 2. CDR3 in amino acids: CASSVGGGMNTEAFF. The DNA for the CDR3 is TGTGCCAGCAGCGTAGGAGGGGGCATGAACACTGAAGCTTTCTTT.

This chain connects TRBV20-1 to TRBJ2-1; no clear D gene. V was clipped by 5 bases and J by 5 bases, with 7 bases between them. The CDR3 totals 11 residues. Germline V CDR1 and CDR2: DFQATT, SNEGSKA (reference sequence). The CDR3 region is CSADHNNEQFF. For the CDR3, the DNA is TGCAGTGCTGACCACAACAATGAGCAGTTCTTC.

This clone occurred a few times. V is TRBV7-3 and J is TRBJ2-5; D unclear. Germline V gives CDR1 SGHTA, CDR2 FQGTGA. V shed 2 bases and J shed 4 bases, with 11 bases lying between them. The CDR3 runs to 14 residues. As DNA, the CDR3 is TGTGCCAGCAGCTTATGGCCGGGTGTAGAGACCCAGTACTTC. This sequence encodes CASSLWPGVETQYF.

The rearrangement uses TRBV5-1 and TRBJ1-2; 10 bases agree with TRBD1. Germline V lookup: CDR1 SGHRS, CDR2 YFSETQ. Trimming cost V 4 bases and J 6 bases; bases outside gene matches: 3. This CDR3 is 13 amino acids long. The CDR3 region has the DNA TGCGCCAGCAGCGCCGGACAGGGGGATGGCTACACCTTC. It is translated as CASSAGQGDGYTF.

CDR3 in DNA: TGTGCCAGTACCTTCCTCGGGGCCAACGTCCTGACTTTC. This sequence encodes CASTFLGANVLTF. The chain links TRBV19 to TRBJ2-6; D unresolved. The CDR3 is 13 residues long. In germline, CDR1 is LNHDA, CDR2 SQIVND (reference sequence). Trimming took 7 bases from V and 4 from J, leaving 8 bases between them.

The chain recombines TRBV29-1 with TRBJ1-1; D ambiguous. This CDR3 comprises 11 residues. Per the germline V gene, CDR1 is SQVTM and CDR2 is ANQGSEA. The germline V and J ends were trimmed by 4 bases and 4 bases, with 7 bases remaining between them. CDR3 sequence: CSVVPVTEAFF. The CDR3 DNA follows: TGCAGCGTTGTGCCAGTCACTGAAGCTTTCTTT.

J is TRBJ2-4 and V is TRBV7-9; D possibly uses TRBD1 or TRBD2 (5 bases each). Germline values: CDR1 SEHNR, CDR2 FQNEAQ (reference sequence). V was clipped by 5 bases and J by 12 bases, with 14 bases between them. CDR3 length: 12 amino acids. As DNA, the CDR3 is TGTGCCAGCAGCCCCGCCGGGACCCGTCAGTACTTC. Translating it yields CASSPAGTRQYF. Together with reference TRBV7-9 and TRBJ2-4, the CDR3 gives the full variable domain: DTGVSQNPRHKITKRGQNVTFRCDPISEHNRLYWYRQTLGQGPEFLTYFQNEAQLEKSRLLSDRFSAERPKGSFSTLEIQRTEQGDSAMYLCASSPAGTRQYFGAGTRLSVL.

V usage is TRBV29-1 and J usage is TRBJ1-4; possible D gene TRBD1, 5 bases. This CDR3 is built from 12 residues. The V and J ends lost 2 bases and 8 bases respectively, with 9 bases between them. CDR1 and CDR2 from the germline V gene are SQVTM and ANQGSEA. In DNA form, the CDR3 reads TGCAGCGTTGAACAGGGTCCCGAAAAACTGTTTTTT. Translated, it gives CSVEQGPEKLFF. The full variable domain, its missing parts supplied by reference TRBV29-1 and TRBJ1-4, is SAVISQKPSRDICQRGTSLTIQCQVDSQVTMMFWYRQQPGQSLTLIATANQGSEATYESGFVIDKFPISRPNLTFSTLTVSNMSPEDSSIYLCSVEQGPEKLFFGSGTQLSVL.

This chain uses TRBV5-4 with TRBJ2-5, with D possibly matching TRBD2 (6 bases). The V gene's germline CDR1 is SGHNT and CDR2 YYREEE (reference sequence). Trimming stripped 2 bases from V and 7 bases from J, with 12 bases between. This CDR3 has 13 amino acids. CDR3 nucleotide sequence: TGTGCCAGCAGCTTATGGGCCGGGGGGACCCAGTACTTC. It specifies CASSLWAGGTQYF.